The 28 T cell receptor beta chains reported below all come from one sample, sequenced in a study of T-cell memory formation after mild COVID-19. TCRdb recomputed calls from the 5' RACE reads with MiXCR, one row per CDR3 protein. The repertoire holds about 350,000 distinct CDR3 sequences, with 20% to 25% as singletons. Sequencing used PBMCs or a T cell subset sorted from them (not recorded which). Source of these receptors: a man between 18 and 29 years old who had mild COVID-19 (a few samples of this study predate the infection). Cell type and time point are not known.

This clonotype was seen a few times. This chain uses TRBV2 with TRBJ1-2; tentative D call: TRBD1 (5 bases). CDR1 is SNHLY, CDR2 FYNNEI, per germline. V dropped 7 bases and J dropped 2 bases, with 11 bases sitting between them. The CDR3 is 13 residues long. CDR3: CASIGDMNYGYTF. CDR3 DNA sequence: TGTGCCAGCATAGGGGATATGAACTATGGCTACACCTTC.

The chain couples TRBV5-5 to TRBJ2-7; TRBD1 matches at 8 bases. Germline assignment: CDR1 SGHKS and CDR2 YYEKEE (reference sequence). V was pared by 7 bases and J by 3 bases, with 9 bases of the junction left unmatched. The CDR3 loop spans 14 amino acids. This chain's CDR3 is CASGRQQGVYEQYF. CDR3 in DNA: TGTGCCAGCGGACGACAACAGGGGGTCTACGAGCAGTACTTC.

The V call is TRBV7-9, the J call TRBJ1-2, with 8 bases fitting TRBD1. From germline, CDR1 is SEHNR and CDR2 FQNEAQ (reference sequence). The CDR3 covers 15 residues. V trimming: 5 bases; J trimming: 6 bases; junction bases outside the gene matches: 11. CDR3 residues: CASSTPDRGRDGYTF. DNA for the CDR3: TGTGCCAGCAGCACCCCCGACAGGGGCAGGGATGGCTACACCTTC.

V is TRBV4-1 and J is TRBJ1-4; TRBD1 aligns across 10 bases. The CDR3 contains 15 residues. Germline V gives CDR1 MGHRA, CDR2 YSYEKL. Trimming cost V 3 bases and J 8 bases; bases outside gene matches: 6. The CDR3 sequence is CASSHVDRGREKLFF. The CDR3 coding sequence is TGCGCCAGCAGCCACGTCGACAGGGGGCGGGAAAAACTGTTTTTT.

V gene TRBV6-2 or TRBV6-3 combines with J gene TRBJ2-7; D is possibly TRBD2 (5 bases). Germline loops: CDR1 MNHEY, CDR2 SVGEGT. V was shortened by 6 bases and J by 7 bases, with 16 bases between the two germline ends. This CDR3 contains 13 residues. The chain's CDR3 is CASSLRGRTEQYF. CDR3 DNA sequence: TGTGCCAGCAGCCTAAGAGGGCGAACTGAGCAGTACTTC.

At least ten counts were recorded for this clonotype. The gene calls are TRBV12-3 or TRBV12-4 and TRBJ2-5; weak D call: TRBD2 (5 bases). V was cut by 1 base and J by 4 bases, with 10 bases left in between. This CDR3 is 14 amino acids long. The CDR3 DNA reads as TGTGCCAGCAGTTTAGGTGTCAGCGGAGAGACCCAGTACTTC. Protein sequence: CASSLGVSGETQYF.

The chain couples TRBV7-6 to TRBJ2-5; D is uncertain. Trimming left V 5 bases short and J 5 bases short, with 12 bases between. Germline CDR1 reads SGHVS; CDR2 reads FNYEAQ. This CDR3 contains 13 residues. CDR3 DNA sequence: TGTGCCAGCAGCCCTCAGTTCGGGGAGACCCAGTACTTC. This sequence encodes CASSPQFGETQYF. Filled out from reference TRBV7-6 and TRBJ2-5, the complete variable domain reads GAGVSQSPRYKVTKRGQDVALRCDPISGHVSLYWYRQALGQGPEFLTYFNYEAQQDKSGLPNDRFSAERPEGSISTLTIQRTEQRDSAMYRCASSPQFGETQYFGPGTRLLVL.

This clonotype was counted only a few times. The chain links TRBV5-1 to TRBJ2-2; TRBD1 is a possible D gene (6 bases). The germline V and J ends were trimmed by 7 bases and 0 bases, with 10 bases remaining between them. The germline V gene encodes CDR1 SGHRS and CDR2 YFSETQ. CDR3 size: 14 residues. CDR3 region: CASGQSSNTGELFF. The DNA of the CDR3 is TGCGCCAGCGGACAGTCATCGAACACCGGGGAGCTGTTTTTT.

This clonotype has only a few counts. This chain connects TRBV27 to TRBJ2-1; D may be TRBD1 (5 bases). Germline assignment: CDR1 MNHEY and CDR2 SMNVEV (reference sequence). The CDR3 consists of 13 residues. V lost 2 bases and J 6 bases, leaving 8 bases between the germline ends. For the CDR3, the DNA is TGTGCCAGCAGTTTACAGGGCTCCAATGAGCAGTTCTTC. Encoded protein: CASSLQGSNEQFF.

The chain uses TRBV5-1 and TRBJ1-1, with D possibly matching TRBD1 (5 bases). Trimming removed 4 bases from V and 8 bases from J, with 12 bases in between. Germline values: CDR1 SGHRS, CDR2 YFSETQ. This CDR3 is built from 12 residues. This CDR3 is CASSPGRLEAFF. The CDR3 bases are TGCGCCAGCAGCCCGGGACGGTTAGAAGCTTTCTTT. Full variable domain (missing parts from reference TRBV5-1 and TRBJ1-1): KAGVTQTPRYLIKTRGQQVTLSCSPISGHRSVSWYQQTPGQGLQFLFEYFSETQRNKGNFPGRFSGRQFSNSRSEMNVSTLELGDSALYLCASSPGRLEAFFGQGTRLTVV.

This clonotype was seen a handful of times. The chain couples TRBV6-5 to TRBJ1-3; 11 bases align to TRBD1. V lost 7 bases, J lost 2 bases, and 4 bases stayed unmatched. The germline V gene has CDR1 MNHEY and CDR2 SVGAGI. The CDR3 runs 15 residues. The CDR3 loop reads CASTGGQGAGNTIYF. The CDR3 DNA is TGTGCCAGCACCGGGGGACAGGGGGCTGGAAACACCATATATTTT.

This chain joins TRBV5-1 and TRBJ2-1; D gene ambiguous. Germline CDR1 reads SGHRS; CDR2 reads YFSETQ. The V end lost 4 bases, the J end lost 10 bases, and 6 bases lay between the germline ends. The CDR3 sequence is 10 residues long. The CDR3 coding sequence is TGCGCCAGCAGCCCCTGGGAGCAGTTCTTC. Translated: CASSPWEQFF.

In this sample, this clonotype turned up a few times. The J gene is TRBJ2-1, the V gene TRBV13; possibly TRBD1 or TRBD2 for D (5 bases each). Trimming shortened V by 5 bases and J by 9 bases, and 17 bases separated the two germline ends. CDR1 is PRHDT and CDR2 is FYEKMQ in the germline V gene (reference sequence). This CDR3 is 14 amino acids long. DNA for the CDR3: TGTGCCAGCAGCAGCCGGGGCCTAGCTGGTGAGCAGTTCTTC. Its translation is CASSSRGLAGEQFF.

This sequence joins TRBV6-2 or TRBV6-3 and TRBJ2-5; 7 nucleotides match TRBD1. The germline CDR1 and CDR2 sequences are MNHEY and SVGEGT. The CDR3 totals 14 residues. V shed 6 bases, J shed 1 base, and the junction held 5 bases outside the gene matches. Here the CDR3 reads CASRIRDSQETQYF. For the CDR3, the DNA is TGTGCCAGCAGAATCCGGGACAGCCAAGAGACCCAGTACTTC.

This clonotype was observed a handful of times. V and J are TRBV19 and TRBJ1-1, with 9 bases aligning to TRBD1. The V gene end was trimmed by 6 bases and the J gene end by 6 bases; junction bases not matched to a gene: 5. Per germline, CDR1 LNHDA and CDR2 SQIVND (reference sequence). The CDR3 totals 13 residues. CDR3 DNA sequence: TGTGCCAGTAGGAGGACAGGGGTTCCTGAAGCTTTCTTT. This gives the protein CASRRTGVPEAFF.

This clonotype has a single count. The V call is TRBV7-9, the J call TRBJ2-4; possibly TRBD1 or TRBD2 for D (7 bases each). Trimming took off 3 bases at V and 3 bases at J, with 15 bases between the two ends. The CDR3 is 16 residues long. CDR1 is SEHNR, CDR2 FQNEAQ, per germline (reference sequence). The chain's CDR3 is CASSFQGRGGKNIQYF. CDR3 DNA: TGTGCCAGCAGCTTTCAAGGCAGGGGGGGCAAAAACATTCAGTACTTC.

The V gene is TRBV18, the J gene TRBJ1-1; D unclear. The length of the CDR3 is 14 residues. Germline V gene data show CDR1 as KGHSH and CDR2 as LQKENI. V shed 3 bases and J shed 1 base, with 9 bases lying between them. The CDR3 DNA sequence: TGTGCCAGCTCACCCTCCCCGGCGAACACTGAAGCTTTCTTT. Translating gives CASSPSPANTEAFF.

The chain links TRBV6-5 to TRBJ1-1; 7 bases line up with TRBD1. J lost 4 bases, V lost 2 bases, and 4 bases had no gene match. Germline V gene lookup returns CDR1 MNHEY and CDR2 SVGAGI. This CDR3 is built from 14 residues. CDR3 bases: TGTGCCAGCAGTTACGCGCAGGGGGGCACTGAAGCTTTCTTT. Residues: CASSYAQGGTEAFF.

The J gene is TRBJ2-3, the V gene TRBV12-3 or TRBV12-4; 12 bases are a match to TRBD2. The junction had 5 bases not matched to a gene; V was cut back by 6 bases and J by 7 bases. The CDR3 extends over 14 amino acids. The CDR3 loop reads CASSSSGGAYTQYF. CDR3 coding DNA: TGTGCCAGCAGCTCTAGCGGGGGGGCATATACGCAGTATTTT.

This chain uses TRBV7-9 with TRBJ2-5; D is undetermined. The CDR3 length is 13 residues. Trimming removed 4 bases at V and 5 bases at J, with 11 bases between. The germline gives CDR1 SEHNR, CDR2 FQNEAQ (reference sequence). DNA of the CDR3: TGTGCCAGCAGCTCGGAACAAGGGGAGACCCAGTACTTC. Translated, it gives CASSSEQGETQYF.

This clonotype was counted many times. V gene TRBV6-6 combines with J gene TRBJ1-5; D remains ambiguous. Between the trimmed V and J ends, which lost 8 bases and 6 bases, there was a span of 17 bases. In germline, CDR1 is MNHNY, CDR2 SVGAGI (reference sequence). The CDR3 is made up of 14 amino acids. CDR3 region: CASFEPAEAQPQHF. CDR3 in DNA: TGTGCCAGCTTTGAGCCGGCGGAGGCTCAGCCCCAGCATTTT.

This clonotype has more than one count but fewer than ten. The chain recombines TRBV6-5 with TRBJ2-7; 8 nucleotides align to TRBD1. With 6 bases clipped from V and 4 bases from J, the junction kept 5 bases outside the gene matches. Germline assignment: CDR1 MNHEY and CDR2 SVGAGI. This CDR3 region has 13 residues. The CDR3 loop is CASRRGQGYEQYF. The CDR3 DNA is TGTGCCAGCAGACGAGGACAGGGTTACGAGCAGTACTTC.

The V gene is TRBV6-2 or TRBV6-3, the J gene TRBJ2-3, with a possible D match to TRBD1 (6 bases). With 4 bases removed from V and 3 bases from J, the gap between germline ends came to 14 bases. The length of the CDR3 is 15 residues. Germline CDR1 and CDR2: MNHEY and SVGEGT. The CDR3 is CASSFLVQGTDTQYF. The CDR3 DNA sequence: TGTGCCAGCAGTTTCCTGGTGCAGGGGACAGATACGCAGTATTTT.

This clonotype has ten or more counts. The chain couples TRBV9 to TRBJ2-7, with D possibly being TRBD2 (5 bases). The V gene's germline CDR1 is SGDLS and CDR2 YYNGEE. V was pared by 0 bases and J by 0 bases, with 7 bases between. CDR3 length: 14 residues. Written as DNA, the CDR3 is TGTGCCAGCAGCGTAGGCGGGCTCTCCTACGAGCAGTACTTC. This translates into CASSVGGLSYEQYF.

There are a few counts of this clonotype. The chain links TRBV3-1 to TRBJ2-3, with D uncertain. Looked up from germline, CDR1 is LGHDT and CDR2 is YNNKEL (reference sequence). This CDR3 region has 15 residues. V dropped 0 bases and J dropped 4 bases, with 11 bases sitting between them. CDR3 region: CASSQDRGFPDTQYF. The CDR3 DNA is TGTGCCAGCAGCCAAGATCGTGGTTTCCCAGATACGCAGTATTTT.

The chain joins TRBV2 to TRBJ2-3; tentatively, D is TRBD2 (7 bases). The CDR3 runs to 18 residues. Per germline, CDR1 SNHLY and CDR2 FYNNEI. Trimming took 6 bases from V and 0 from J, leaving 22 bases between them. The CDR3 loop reads CASSRERTRGASTDTQYF. DNA for the CDR3: TGTGCCAGCAGCAGGGAAAGAACTCGGGGGGCAAGCACAGATACGCAGTATTTT.

The genes are TRBV7-8 and TRBJ1-5; a weak D match, TRBD1 (6 bases). Germline assignment: CDR1 SGHVS and CDR2 FQNEAQ. The V end was cut by 5 bases, the J end by 3 bases, with 17 bases between. The CDR3 has 16 residues. Here the CDR3 DNA reads TGTGCCAGCAGCCAGCAACCTGACAGGACCAATCAGCCCCAGCATTTT. Amino acids: CASSQQPDRTNQPQHF.

V usage is TRBV5-1 and J usage is TRBJ1-5; 8 nucleotides agree with TRBD1. Germline V gene lookup returns CDR1 SGHRS and CDR2 YFSETQ. This CDR3 is built from 13 residues. The ends lost 7 bases at V and 3 bases at J; junction bases unmatched: 3. CDR3 DNA: TGCGCCAGCCGACAGGGGTTCAATCAGCCCCAGCATTTT. This translates into CASRQGFNQPQHF.